The present T cell receptor beta chain was sequenced within a study of blood T cells in healthy people across ages. Each sample yielded at least 6 million isolated PBMCs. Study findings and constraints: When set beside aged donors, long-lived donors presented more naive CD4+ cells and higher diversity. Per-million-T-cell TCR beta diversity fell roughly linearly with age.

A second about 7 to 12 cycle PCR used barcoded and J-beta primers. Researchers report that a template-switch adaptor with 12 random nucleotides tagged each cDNA molecule. Each CDR3 protein is one row after TCRdb ran MiXCR on the 5' RACE reads. The sample lists 1.2 million to 1.5 million distinct CDR3 sequences; around 55% were seen once. For this clonotype: Its antigen is unidentified.

The sample taken for sequencing was blood. This receptor was taken from a man younger than 35 in good health.

The CDR3 spells CASSQAKGGTQYF. In DNA form, the CDR3 reads TGTGCCAGCAGCCAAGCGAAAGGGGGGACCCAGTACTTC. The chain recombines TRBV4-2 with TRBJ2-5; maybe TRBD1 (6 bases). Germline CDR1 and CDR2: LGHNA and YNFKEQ. This CDR3 is 13 amino acids long. Trimming stripped 1 base from V and 7 bases from J, with 10 bases between.